This entry describes one T cell receptor beta chain. This sample was taken from a study of blood T cell repertoires in COVID-19. Study details: Acute-phase and convalescent COVID-19 samples originated in the United States, Italy and Spain. The analysed material was cDNA or gDNA that came from T cells, B-cell-depleted T cells, or PBMCs.

TCRdb's table, derived via immunoSEQ multiplex PCR, lists solely in-frame clones and lacks some. The sample includes about 27,000 clones, roughly four fifths of them seen just once. Trimming left V 3 bases short and J 1 base short, with 10 bases between. The germline gives CDR1 GTSNPN, CDR2 SVGIG (reference sequence). The CDR3 length is 14 residues. What was sequenced was peripheral blood. The sequence was collected from a man in his 70s with acute or convalescent COVID-19. The chain uses TRBV30 and TRBJ1-5, with D possibly TRBD1 on 6 matching bases. The CDR3 bases are TGTGCCTGGAGCGCGGGGGCGAGCAATCAGCCCCAGCATTTT. Protein sequence: CAWSAGASNQPQHF.